The present T cell receptor (beta chain) was sequenced within a study of blood T cells in healthy people across ages. A second PCR, run for roughly 7 to 12 cycles, used a sample-barcoded 5' primer plus a J-beta primer mix. MiXCR, applied by TCRdb to the 5' RACE reads, yields one record per CDR3 protein. The sample records roughly 1.4 million distinct CDR3 sequences, 59% being singletons. As for this clonotype: What it binds is unknown.

General study results and limits: Diversity was higher, and naive CD4+ cells more numerous, in long-lived donors than in aged donors. In these data, TCR beta diversity tracked strongly with naive T cell percentage. Calculation of diversity from one million T cells yielded estimates considered to be underestimates.

The trim removed 6 bases at V and 5 bases at J, leaving 9 bases unmatched. The CDR3 length is 14 residues. CDR1 and CDR2 (germline): SGHRS, YFSETQ. This TCR came from a man aged 18 to 29 in good health. The V gene is TRBV5-1, the J gene TRBJ1-1; 8 bases map to TRBD1. Input material: blood. The CDR3 loop reads CASTPGQGLTEAFF. In DNA, the CDR3 is TGCGCCAGCACCCCCGGACAGGGTTTAACTGAAGCTTTCTTT.